This is a list of T cell receptor beta chains from one sample in a study of cytomegalovirus exposure and HLA in healthy donors. Here immunoSEQ multiplex PCR was the method, and the copy in TCRdb shows in-frame clones only, minus some. The sample data list roughly 120,000 clones. The sample was PBMCs. The receptor source for this set is a man younger than 45 in good health and CMV-seronegative. CDR3s include the opening cysteine and the closing phenylalanine or tryptophan. A D gene is named only where the DNA matches it firmly.

D gene,J gene,V gene,CDR3 protein,CDR3 DNA
TRBD1,TRBJ2-7,TRBV6-1,CASSEGTDHEQYF,TGTGCCAGCAGTGAGGGGACAGATCATGAGCAGTACTTC
.,TRBJ1-2,TRBV28,CASSLSGLPLYGYTF,TGTGCCAGCAGTTTATCAGGACTTCCCCTCTATGGCTACACCTTC
TRBD1,TRBJ2-5,TRBV5-1,CASSLGTGGGETQYF,TGCGCCAGCAGCTTGGGGACAGGGGGCGGAGAGACCCAGTACTTC
.,TRBJ1-3,TRBV18,CASSPNTRQGTGNTIYF,TGTGCCAGCTCACCAAACACCCGGCAGGGTACAGGAAACACCATATATTTT
TRBD1,TRBJ2-7,TRBV13,CASSSIEQGAHEQYF,TGTGCCAGCAGCTCGATCGAACAGGGGGCCCACGAGCAGTACTTC
.,TRBJ2-7,TRBV19,CASSLRTDFYEQYF,TGTGCCAGTAGTCTCCGGACAGATTTCTACGAGCAGTACTTC
TRBD1,TRBJ1-6,TRBV7-9,CASSRRTGGQNSPLHF,TGTGCCAGCAGCCGTCGGACAGGGGGACAGAATTCACCCCTCCACTTT
TRBD1,TRBJ2-2,TRBV11-1,CASSPRTGDRNTGELFF,TGTGCCAGCAGCCCAAGGACAGGCGACCGTAACACCGGGGAGCTGTTTTTT
TRBD2,TRBJ2-1,TRBV19,CASSRLAVGTEQFF,TGTGCCAGTAGTAGACTAGCGGTCGGCACTGAGCAGTTCTTC
TRBD2,TRBJ2-2,TRBV5-1,CASSLLAGGNTGELFF,TGCGCCAGCAGCTTGCTAGCGGGGGGAAACACCGGGGAGCTGTTTTTT
.,TRBJ1-2,TRBV6-5,CASSSLTGGGGGYTF,TGTGCCAGCAGTTCCCTGACAGGCGGCGGGGGAGGCTACACCTTC
TRBD1,TRBJ2-7,TRBV5-4,CASSLGGTGVPYEQYF,TGTGCCAGCAGCTTGGGAGGGACAGGGGTTCCCTACGAGCAGTACTTC
.,TRBJ1-2,TRBV21-1,CASSPVILRGAQGGYTF,TGTGCCAGCAGTCCGGTGATATTGCGGGGGGCTCAGGGTGGCTACACCTTC
.,TRBJ2-3,TRBV29-1,CSVVGWLDSPRTDTQYF,TGCAGCGTTGTTGGTTGGTTGGACAGTCCACGCACAGATACGCAGTATTTT
.,TRBJ2-3,TRBV25-1,CATQIDQGRDTQYF,TGTGCCACCCAGATAGACCAAGGGAGAGATACGCAGTATTTT
.,TRBJ2-2,TRBV19,CASSRQPNTGELFF,TGTGCCAGTAGTCGACAGCCCAACACCGGGGAGCTGTTTTTT
TRBD1,TRBJ1-4,TRBV7-9,CASSPPGQGWDTTNEKLFF,TGTGCCAGCAGCCCTCCCGGACAGGGTTGGGACACAACTAATGAAAAACTGTTTTTT
.,TRBJ2-2,TRBV5-6,CASSLGQAANTGELFF,TGTGCCAGCAGCTTGGGACAGGCCGCGAACACCGGGGAGCTGTTTTTT
TRBD1,TRBJ2-1,TRBV27,CASSLGQGRHNEQFF,TGTGCCAGCAGCTTGGGACAGGGGCGTCACAATGAGCAGTTCTTC
TRBD2,TRBJ2-2,TRBV13,CASSSVSGGRGTGELFF,TGTGCCAGCAGCTCGGTTAGCGGGGGTCGAGGAACCGGGGAGCTGTTTTTT
.,TRBJ1-2,TRBV21-1,CASSEWRDRVSGGDGYTF,TGTGCCAGCAGCGAATGGAGGGACAGGGTAAGTGGTGGTGATGGCTACACCTTC
.,TRBJ1-4,TRBV6-6,CASSYSGTFEKLFF,TGTGCCAGCAGTTACTCAGGGACATTTGAAAAACTGTTTTTT
.,TRBJ2-7,TRBV15,CATSRGGYEQYF,TGTGCCACCAGCAGGGGGGGCTACGAGCAGTACTTC
TRBD1,TRBJ1-5,TRBV19,CASSIDRTWGQSNQPQHF,TGTGCCAGTAGTATAGATCGGACTTGGGGACAGAGCAATCAGCCCCAGCATTTT
TRBD1,TRBJ1-2,TRBV7-2,CASSKGTANNYGYTF,TGTGCCAGCAGCAAAGGGACAGCTAATAACTATGGCTACACCTTC
TRBD2,TRBJ2-1,TRBV29-1,CSVELQRGARGEQFF,TGCAGCGTTGAGTTACAGCGGGGGGCCAGGGGTGAGCAGTTCTTC
.,TRBJ2-1,TRBV5-1,CASSRAGPSSYNEQFF,TGCGCCAGCAGCCGGGCAGGGCCGAGCTCCTACAATGAGCAGTTCTTC
TRBD1,TRBJ2-7,TRBV5-1,CASSHSGTGYEQYF,TGCGCCAGCAGCCACTCAGGGACAGGGTACGAGCAGTACTTC
.,TRBJ1-6,TRBV7-9,CASSSSTGSSYNSPLHF,TGTGCCAGCAGCTCGTCGACGGGGAGTTCCTATAATTCACCCCTCCACTTT
.,TRBJ1-1,TRBV2,CASTPEAGGITEAFF,TGTGCCAGCACCCCCGAGGCCGGGGGAATCACTGAAGCTTTCTTT
.,TRBJ2-7,TRBV19,CASSSSSYEQYF,TGTGCCAGTAGTTCCAGCTCCTACGAGCAGTACTTC
TRBD1,TRBJ1-1,TRBV7-9,CASSIGQGGTEAFF,TGTGCCAGCAGCATAGGACAGGGGGGAACTGAAGCTTTCTTT
.,TRBJ1-1,TRBV5-6,CASSPLGGSTEAFF,TGTGCCAGCAGCCCCCTAGGAGGAAGCACTGAAGCTTTCTTT
TRBD1,TRBJ1-1,TRBV7-9,CASSSPLSPGQLAFF,TGTGCCAGCAGCTCCCCCTTGTCTCCGGGACAGTTAGCTTTCTTT
.,TRBJ2-3,TRBV7-6,CASTAFVFLDSPADTQYF,TGTGCCAGCACCGCATTTGTCTTCCTGGACTCGCCCGCAGATACGCAGTATTTT
TRBD1,TRBJ2-4,TRBV11-3,CASSPGTGLLAKNIQYF,TGTGCCAGCAGCCCCGGGACAGGGCTTTTAGCCAAAAACATTCAGTACTTC
TRBD2,TRBJ2-5,TRBV5-4,CASSRTSGGSRGGETQYF,TGTGCCAGCAGCCGGACTAGCGGGGGCTCCCGGGGGGGAGAGACCCAGTACTTC
TRBD1,TRBJ2-7,TRBV2,CASTPLTGGSYEQYF,TGTGCCAGCACCCCCTTAACAGGGGGCTCCTACGAGCAGTACTTC
.,TRBJ1-4,TRBV5-1,CASSYRQPTNEKLFF,TGCGCCAGCAGCTACCGACAGCCAACTAATGAAAAACTGTTTTTT
TRBD2,TRBJ2-1,TRBV7-9,CASSSGLAGGPYNEQFF,TGTGCCAGCAGCTCGGGACTAGCGGGGGGGCCCTACAATGAGCAGTTCTTC
TRBD2,TRBJ2-2,TRBV2,CASRSGGTGELFF,TGTGCCAGCAGGTCGGGGGGTACCGGGGAGCTGTTTTTT
TRBD1,TRBJ2-3,TRBV6-1,CATDQGVRTDTQYF,TGTGCCACCGATCAGGGGGTGCGGACAGATACGCAGTATTTT
.,TRBJ2-3,TRBV7-2,CASSHNLMSGGDTQYF,TGTGCCAGCAGCCATAACCTTATGAGCGGCGGGGATACGCAGTATTTT
.,TRBJ1-4,TRBV7-9,CASSPRGGDATNEKLFF,TGTGCCAGCAGCCCTCGGGGTGGAGATGCAACTAATGAAAAACTGTTTTTT
TRBD2,TRBJ2-3,TRBV5-6,CASSYGLAVITDTQYF,TGTGCCAGCAGCTACGGACTAGCAGTTATCACAGATACGCAGTATTTT
TRBD1,TRBJ1-4,TRBV6-6,CASSSPGQINEKLFF,TGTGCCAGCAGTAGCCCGGGACAGATAAATGAAAAACTGTTTTTT
.,TRBJ1-1,TRBV29-1,CSVEVRGTNTEAFF,TGCAGCGTTGAAGTAAGGGGAACGAACACTGAAGCTTTCTTT
.,TRBJ1-3,TRBV15,CATSRPQGQRNTIYF,TGTGCCACCAGCAGACCCCAGGGGCAACGAAACACCATATATTTT
.,TRBJ2-2,TRBV7-2,CASSLMSPRETGELFF,TGTGCCAGCAGCTTAATGAGTCCAAGGGAGACCGGGGAGCTGTTTTTT
TRBD1,TRBJ2-3,TRBV11-3,CASSSRGTGAKDTQYF,TGTGCCAGCAGCAGCCGAGGGACAGGGGCGAAAGATACGCAGTATTTT
TRBD1,TRBJ2-1,TRBV11-2,CASSSGTVYNEQFF,TGTGCCAGCAGCTCAGGGACAGTTTACAATGAGCAGTTCTTC
TRBD1,TRBJ1-1,TRBV5-1,CASSTGGGTEAFF,TGCGCCAGCAGCACAGGGGGAGGCACTGAAGCTTTCTTT
.,TRBJ1-1,TRBV7-9,CASSFQGDTEAFF,TGTGCCAGCAGCTTTCAAGGGGACACTGAAGCTTTCTTT
.,TRBJ1-1,TRBV11-3,CASSLEGATEAFF,TGTGCCAGCAGCTTAGAAGGAGCCACCGAAGCTTTCTTT
TRBD1,TRBJ1-2,TRBV18,CASSPPGQGLNYGYTF,TGTGCCAGCTCTCCCCCGGGACAGGGCTTGAACTATGGCTACACCTTC